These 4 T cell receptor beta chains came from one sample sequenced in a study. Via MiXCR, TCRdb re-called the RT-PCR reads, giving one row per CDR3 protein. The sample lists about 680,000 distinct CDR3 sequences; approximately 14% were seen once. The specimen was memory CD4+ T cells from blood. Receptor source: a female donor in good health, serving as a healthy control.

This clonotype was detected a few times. For the CDR3, the DNA is TGTGCCAGCAGCCAAAGGGGGTCGAACACTGAAGCTTTCTTT. Residues: CASSQRGSNTEAFF. The V gene is TRBV7-3, the J gene TRBJ1-1, with a tentative D call TRBD1 (6 bases). This CDR3 is built from 14 residues. V was cut by 5 bases and J by 1 base, with 11 bases left in between. CDR1 SGHTA and CDR2 FQGTGA come from the germline V gene.

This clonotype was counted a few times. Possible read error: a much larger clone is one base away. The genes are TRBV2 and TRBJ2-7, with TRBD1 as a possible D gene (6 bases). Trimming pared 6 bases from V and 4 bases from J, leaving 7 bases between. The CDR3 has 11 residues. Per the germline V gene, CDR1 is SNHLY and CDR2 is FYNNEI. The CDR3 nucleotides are TGTGCCAGCAGAGGACAGTACGAGCAGTACTTC. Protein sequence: CASRGQYEQYF. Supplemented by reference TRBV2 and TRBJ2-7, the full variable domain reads EPEVTQTPSHQVTQMGQEVILRCVPISNHLYFYWYRQILGQKVEFLVSFYNNEISEKSEIFDDQFSVERPDGSNFTLKIRSTKLEDSAMYFCASRGQYEQYFGPGTRLTVT.

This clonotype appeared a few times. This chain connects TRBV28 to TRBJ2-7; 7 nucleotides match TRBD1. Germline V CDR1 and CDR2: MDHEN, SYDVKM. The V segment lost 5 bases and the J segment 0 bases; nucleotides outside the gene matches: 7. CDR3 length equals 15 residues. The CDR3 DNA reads TGTGCCAGCAGTCCCGACAGGGTTTTCTCCTACGAGCAGTACTTC. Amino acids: CASSPDRVFSYEQYF.

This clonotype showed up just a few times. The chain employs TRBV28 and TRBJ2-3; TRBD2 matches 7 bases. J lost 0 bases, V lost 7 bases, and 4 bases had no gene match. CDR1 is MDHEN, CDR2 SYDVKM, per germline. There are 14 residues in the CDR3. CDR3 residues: CASTDSGSTDTQYF. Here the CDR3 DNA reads TGTGCCAGCACGGATAGCGGGAGCACAGATACGCAGTATTTT. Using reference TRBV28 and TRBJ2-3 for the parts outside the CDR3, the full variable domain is DVKVTQSSRYLVKRTGEKVFLECVQDMDHENMFWYRQDPGLGLRLIYFSYDVKMKEKGDIPEGYSVSREKKERFSLILESASTNQTSMYLCASTDSGSTDTQYFGPGTRLTVL.